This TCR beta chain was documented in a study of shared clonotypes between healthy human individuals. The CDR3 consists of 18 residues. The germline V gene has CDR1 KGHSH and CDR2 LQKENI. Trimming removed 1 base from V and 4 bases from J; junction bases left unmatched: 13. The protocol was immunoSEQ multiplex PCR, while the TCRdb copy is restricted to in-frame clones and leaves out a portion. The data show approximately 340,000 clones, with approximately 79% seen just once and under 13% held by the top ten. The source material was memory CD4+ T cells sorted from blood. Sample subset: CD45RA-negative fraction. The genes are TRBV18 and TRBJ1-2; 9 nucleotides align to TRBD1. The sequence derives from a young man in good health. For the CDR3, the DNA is TGTGCCAGCTCACCACAACAGGGGGCGCTTACGGGGACCTATGGCTACACCTTC. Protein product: CASSPQQGALTGTYGYTF.